The clone carrying this TCR beta chain was recorded a few times. The data derive from a study of blood T cell repertoires in COVID-19. Overall study context: Sample material is recorded as cDNA or gDNA derived from T cells, B-cell-depleted T cells, or PBMCs.

Original methodology: Nucleated cell counts were estimated from reference gene primer amplification. This table comes from immunoSEQ multiplex PCR, and its TCRdb copy is limited to in-frame clones, with some not included. D and trimming were read from the DNA, whereas the V and J calls and clone size are those reported in that table. This table holds under 300,000 clones, around 90% found once. The cohort comprised adults aged about 18 to 90 years residing in 24 US areas. The origin of this receptor is a woman in her 30s with acute COVID-19. Sequenced sample: PBMCs or T cells enriched from blood (not recorded which).

As DNA, the CDR3 is TGTGCCAGCAGCGTAGGGTCTCTAGGGAACACTGAAGCTTTCTTT. It yields the protein CASSVGSLGNTEAFF. The chain combines TRBV9 with TRBJ1-1; no definite D call. The CDR3 totals 15 residues. V was pared by 0 bases and J by 1 base, with 10 bases between. In germline, CDR1 is SGDLS, CDR2 YYNGEE.